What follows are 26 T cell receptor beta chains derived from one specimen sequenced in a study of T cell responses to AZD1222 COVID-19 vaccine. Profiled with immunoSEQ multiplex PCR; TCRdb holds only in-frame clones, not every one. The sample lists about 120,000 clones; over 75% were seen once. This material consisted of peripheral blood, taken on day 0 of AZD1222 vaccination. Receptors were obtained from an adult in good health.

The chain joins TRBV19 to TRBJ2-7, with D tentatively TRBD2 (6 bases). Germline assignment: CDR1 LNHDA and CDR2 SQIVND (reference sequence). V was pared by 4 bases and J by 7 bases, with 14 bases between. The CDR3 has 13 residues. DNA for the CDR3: TGTGCCAGTAGTAGGCAACGGGGGTGGGAGCAGTACTTC. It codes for CASSRQRGWEQYF.

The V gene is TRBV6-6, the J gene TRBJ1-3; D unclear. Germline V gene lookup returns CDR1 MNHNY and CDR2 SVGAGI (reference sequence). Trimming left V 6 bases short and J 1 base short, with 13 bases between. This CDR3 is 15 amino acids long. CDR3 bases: TGTGCCAGCAGCAGACTACGGCCGTCTGGAAACACCATATATTTT. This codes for CASSRLRPSGNTIYF.

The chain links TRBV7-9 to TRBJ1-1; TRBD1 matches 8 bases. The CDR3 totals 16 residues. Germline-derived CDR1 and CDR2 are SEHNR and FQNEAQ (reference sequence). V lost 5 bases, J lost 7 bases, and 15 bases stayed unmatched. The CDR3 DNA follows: TGTGCCAGCAGCCTTTCCGACAGGGGAGTCCGCCTTGAAGCTTTCTTT. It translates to CASSLSDRGVRLEAFF.

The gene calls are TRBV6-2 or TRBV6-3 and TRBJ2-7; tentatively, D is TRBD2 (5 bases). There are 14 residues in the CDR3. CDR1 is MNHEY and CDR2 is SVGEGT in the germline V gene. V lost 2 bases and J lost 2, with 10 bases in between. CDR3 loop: CASSYRDFAYEQYF. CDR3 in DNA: TGTGCCAGCAGTTACCGGGATTTCGCCTACGAGCAGTACTTC.

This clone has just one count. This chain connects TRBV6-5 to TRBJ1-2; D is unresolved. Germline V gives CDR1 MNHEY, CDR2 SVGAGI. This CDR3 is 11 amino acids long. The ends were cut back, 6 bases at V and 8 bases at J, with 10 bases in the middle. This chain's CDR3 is CASSNANGYTF. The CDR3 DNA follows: TGTGCCAGCAGCAACGCAAACGGCTACACCTTC.

CDR3 DNA: TGTGCCAGCAGCTTGGGGGAGGTGCGGGAGGTTCCCTACGAGCAGTACTTC. Amino acids: CASSLGEVREVPYEQYF. The chain uses TRBV5-4 and TRBJ2-7, with 8 bases aligning to TRBD2. The V gene end was trimmed by 0 bases and the J gene end by 2 bases; junction bases not matched to a gene: 10. This CDR3 has 17 amino acids. CDR1 is SGHNT, CDR2 YYREEE, per germline (reference sequence).

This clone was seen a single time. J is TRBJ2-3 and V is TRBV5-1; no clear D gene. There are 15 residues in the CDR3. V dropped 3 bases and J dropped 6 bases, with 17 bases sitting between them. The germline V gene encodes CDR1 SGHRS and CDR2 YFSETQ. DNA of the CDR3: TGCGCCAGCAGCTCAAATTTAAGGAGCAGGGATACGCAGTATTTT. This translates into CASSSNLRSRDTQYF.

The CDR3 nucleotides are TGTGCCAGCAGCTTAGTCCCTAGCGGGAGGGCCGGGGATACGCAGTATTTT. Encoded protein: CASSLVPSGRAGDTQYF. This chain connects TRBV7-2 to TRBJ2-3, with TRBD2 matching over 12 bases. The CDR3 covers 17 residues. Per the germline V gene, CDR1 is SGHTA and CDR2 is FQGNSA. The V segment lost 1 base and the J segment 6 bases; nucleotides outside the gene matches: 8.

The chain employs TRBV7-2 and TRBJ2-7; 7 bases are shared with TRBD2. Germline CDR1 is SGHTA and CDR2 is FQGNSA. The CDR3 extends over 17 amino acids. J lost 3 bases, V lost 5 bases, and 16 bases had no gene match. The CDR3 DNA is TGTGCCAGCAGCCGTTCAGAGCGGGGAGCGCAATTCTACGAGCAGTACTTC. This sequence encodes CASSRSERGAQFYEQYF.

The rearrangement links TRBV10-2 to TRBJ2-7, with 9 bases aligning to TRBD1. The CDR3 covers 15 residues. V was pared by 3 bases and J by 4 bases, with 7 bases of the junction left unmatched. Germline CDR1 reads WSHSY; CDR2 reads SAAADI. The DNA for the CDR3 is TGCGCCAGCAGTGAAACTGGGACAGGGAGGTACGAGCAGTACTTC. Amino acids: CASSETGTGRYEQYF.

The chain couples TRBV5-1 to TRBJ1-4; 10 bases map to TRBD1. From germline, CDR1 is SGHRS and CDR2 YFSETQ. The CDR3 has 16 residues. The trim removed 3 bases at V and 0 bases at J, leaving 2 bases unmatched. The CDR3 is CASSSGQGATNEKLFF. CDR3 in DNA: TGCGCCAGCAGCTCAGGACAGGGGGCAACTAATGAAAAACTGTTTTTT.

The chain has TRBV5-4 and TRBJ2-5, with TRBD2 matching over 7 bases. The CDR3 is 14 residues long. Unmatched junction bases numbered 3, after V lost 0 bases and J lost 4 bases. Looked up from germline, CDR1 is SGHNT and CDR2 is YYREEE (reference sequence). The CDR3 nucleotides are TGTGCCAGCAGCTTGGGCGGGGGACGAGAGACCCAGTACTTC. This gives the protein CASSLGGGRETQYF.

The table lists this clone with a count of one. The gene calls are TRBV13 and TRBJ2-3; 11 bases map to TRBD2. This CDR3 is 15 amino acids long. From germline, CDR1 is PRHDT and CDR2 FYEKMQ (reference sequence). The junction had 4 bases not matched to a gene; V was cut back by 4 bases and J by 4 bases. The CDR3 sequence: CASSSGLAVADTQYF. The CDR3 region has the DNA TGTGCCAGCAGCTCGGGACTAGCGGTTGCAGATACGCAGTATTTT.

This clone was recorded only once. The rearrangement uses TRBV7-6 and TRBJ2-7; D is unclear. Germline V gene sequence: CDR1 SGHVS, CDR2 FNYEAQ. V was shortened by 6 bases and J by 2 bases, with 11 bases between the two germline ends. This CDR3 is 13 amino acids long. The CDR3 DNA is TGTGCCAGCAGTGCCAGAACTACCTACGAGCAGTACTTC. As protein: CASSARTTYEQYF.

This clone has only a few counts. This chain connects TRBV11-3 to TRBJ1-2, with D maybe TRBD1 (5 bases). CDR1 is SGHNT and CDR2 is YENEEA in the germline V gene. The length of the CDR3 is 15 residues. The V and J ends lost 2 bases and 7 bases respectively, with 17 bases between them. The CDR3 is CASSLRPTGGPGYTF. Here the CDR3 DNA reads TGTGCCAGCAGCTTAAGGCCGACGGGGGGTCCTGGCTACACCTTC.

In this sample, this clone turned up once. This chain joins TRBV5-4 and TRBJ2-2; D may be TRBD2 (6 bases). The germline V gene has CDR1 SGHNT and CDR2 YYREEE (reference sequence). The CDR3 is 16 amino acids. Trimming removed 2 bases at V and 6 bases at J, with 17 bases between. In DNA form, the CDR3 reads TGTGCCAGCAGCTTACCCGGGTCGGGAGTCTCCGGGGAGCTGTTTTTT. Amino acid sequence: CASSLPGSGVSGELFF.

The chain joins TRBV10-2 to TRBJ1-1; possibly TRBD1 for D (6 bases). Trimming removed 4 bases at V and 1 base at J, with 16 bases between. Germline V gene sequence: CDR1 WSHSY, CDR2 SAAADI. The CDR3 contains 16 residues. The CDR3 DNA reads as TGCGCCAGCAGTGGGGACCGGGGGGCGGGGAACACTGAAGCTTTCTTT. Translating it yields CASSGDRGAGNTEAFF.

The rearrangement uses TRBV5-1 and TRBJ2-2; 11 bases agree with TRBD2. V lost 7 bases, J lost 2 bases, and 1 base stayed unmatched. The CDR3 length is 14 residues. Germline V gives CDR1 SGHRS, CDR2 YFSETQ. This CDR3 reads CASGTSGNTGELFF. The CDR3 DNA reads TGCGCCAGCGGGACTAGCGGAAACACCGGGGAGCTGTTTTTT.

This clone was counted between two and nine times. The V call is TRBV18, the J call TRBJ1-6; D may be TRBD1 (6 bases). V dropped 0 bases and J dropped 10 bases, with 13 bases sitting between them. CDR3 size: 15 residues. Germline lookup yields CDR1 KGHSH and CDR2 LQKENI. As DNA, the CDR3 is TGTGCCAGCTCACCACCCAGGGGAATGGGGTCACCCCTCCACTTT. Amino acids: CASSPPRGMGSPLHF. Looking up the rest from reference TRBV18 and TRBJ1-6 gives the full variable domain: NAGVMQNPRHLVRRRGQEARLRCSPMKGHSHVYWYRQLPEEGLKFMVYLQKENIIDESGMPKERFSAEFPKEGPSILRIQQVVRGDSAAYFCASSPPRGMGSPLHFGNGTRLTVT.

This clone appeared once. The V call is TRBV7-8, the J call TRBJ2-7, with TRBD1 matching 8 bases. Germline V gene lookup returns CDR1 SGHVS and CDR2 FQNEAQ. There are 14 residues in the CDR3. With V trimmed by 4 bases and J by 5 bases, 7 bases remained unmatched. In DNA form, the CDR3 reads TGTGCCAGCAGCTCGGACAGGGTGATGGACGAGCAGTACTTC. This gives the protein CASSSDRVMDEQYF.

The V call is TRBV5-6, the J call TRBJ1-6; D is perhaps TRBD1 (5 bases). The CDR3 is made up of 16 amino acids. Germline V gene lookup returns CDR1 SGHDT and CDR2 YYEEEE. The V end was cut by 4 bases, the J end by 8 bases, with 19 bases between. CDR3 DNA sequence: TGTGCCAGCAGCCCGGGACCAGGGATGGGTGATTCACCCCTCCACTTT. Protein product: CASSPGPGMGDSPLHF.

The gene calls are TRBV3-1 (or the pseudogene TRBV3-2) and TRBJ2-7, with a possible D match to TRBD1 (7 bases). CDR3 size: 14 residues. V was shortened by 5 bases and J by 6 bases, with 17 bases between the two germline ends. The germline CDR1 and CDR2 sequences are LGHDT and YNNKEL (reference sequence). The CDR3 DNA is TGTGCCAGCAGCTCCTCCTCAGGGGGGCTCGAGCAGTACTTC. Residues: CASSSSSGGLEQYF.

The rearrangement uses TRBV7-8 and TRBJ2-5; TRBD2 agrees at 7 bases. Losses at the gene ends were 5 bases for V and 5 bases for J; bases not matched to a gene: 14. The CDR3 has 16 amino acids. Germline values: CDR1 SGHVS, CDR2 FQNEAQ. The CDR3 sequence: CASSARPGGSEETQYF. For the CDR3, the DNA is TGTGCCAGCAGCGCCCGGCCGGGCGGGAGTGAGGAGACCCAGTACTTC.

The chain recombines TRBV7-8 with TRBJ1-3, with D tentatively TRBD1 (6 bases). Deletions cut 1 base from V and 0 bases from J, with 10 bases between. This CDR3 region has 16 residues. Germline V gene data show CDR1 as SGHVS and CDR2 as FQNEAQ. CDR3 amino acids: CASSLDRVNSGNTIYF. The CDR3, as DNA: TGTGCCAGCAGCTTAGACAGGGTTAACTCTGGAAACACCATATATTTT.

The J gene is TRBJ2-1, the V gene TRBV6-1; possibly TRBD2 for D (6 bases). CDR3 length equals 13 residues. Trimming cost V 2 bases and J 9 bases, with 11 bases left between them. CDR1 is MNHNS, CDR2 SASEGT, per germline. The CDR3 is CASSEPPGGEQFF. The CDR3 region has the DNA TGTGCCAGCAGTGAACCGCCCGGGGGTGAGCAGTTCTTC.

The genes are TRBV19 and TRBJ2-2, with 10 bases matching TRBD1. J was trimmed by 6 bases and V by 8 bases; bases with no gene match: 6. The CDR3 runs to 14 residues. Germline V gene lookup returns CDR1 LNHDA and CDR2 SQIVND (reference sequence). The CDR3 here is CASRGQGGPGELFF. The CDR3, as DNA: TGTGCCAGTCGCGGACAGGGGGGTCCCGGGGAGCTGTTTTTT.